Presented here are 24 T cell receptor beta chains from one specimen sequenced in a study of blood T cell repertoires in COVID-19. Produced via immunoSEQ multiplex PCR; TCRdb's table is partial and in-frame only. Here the sample spans 100,000 to 150,000 clones, roughly 88% being singletons. The sequenced sample consisted of peripheral blood. These receptors all stem from a human donor in a cohort sampled during active COVID-19.

This chain uses TRBV19 with TRBJ2-2, with 10 bases aligning to TRBD2. The CDR3 is made up of 16 amino acids. V was pared by 5 bases and J by 5 bases, with 8 bases of the junction left unmatched. From germline, CDR1 is LNHDA and CDR2 SQIVND (reference sequence). The CDR3, as DNA: TGTGCCAGTAGTTTCCTAGCGGGAGTAGGGACCGGGGAGCTGTTTTTT. It yields the protein CASSFLAGVGTGELFF.

The rearrangement joins TRBV5-1 to TRBJ2-2; tentative D call: TRBD1 (5 bases). Germline loops: CDR1 SGHRS, CDR2 YFSETQ. Trimming left V 4 bases short and J 2 bases short, with 12 bases between. This CDR3 comprises 15 residues. The CDR3 sequence is CASSGHQGNTGELFF. Written as DNA, the CDR3 is TGCGCCAGCAGCGGTCATCAGGGTAACACCGGGGAGCTGTTTTTT.

This clone was counted between two and nine times. This rearrangement joins TRBV10-3 to TRBJ1-3, with D tentatively TRBD1 (6 bases). Between the trimmed V and J ends, which lost 10 bases and 1 base, there was a span of 11 bases. CDR3 length: 13 amino acids. The germline V gene has CDR1 ENHRY and CDR2 SYGVKD. CDR3 sequence (DNA): TGTGCCACCGAGGGGGGGTCTGGAAACACCATATATTTT. It translates to CATEGGSGNTIYF.

DNA for the CDR3: TGTGCCTGGAGTGAGCTAGCGGACACAGATACGCAGTATTTT. Encoded protein: CAWSELADTDTQYF. The V and J genes are TRBV30 and TRBJ2-3, with 7 nucleotides matching TRBD2. V lost 1 base and J lost 2; bases outside the gene matches: 3. Per germline, CDR1 GTSNPN and CDR2 SVGIG (reference sequence). The CDR3 has 14 amino acids. Drawing the rest from reference TRBV30 and TRBJ2-3, the complete variable domain is SQTIHQWPATLVQPVGSPLSLECTVEGTSNPNLYWYRQAAGRGLQLLFYSVGIGQISSEVPQNLSASRPQDRQFILSSKKLLLSDSGFYLCAWSELADTDTQYFGPGTRLTVL.

V is TRBV14 and J is TRBJ2-2; TRBD1 matches at 8 bases. The CDR3 spans 15 residues. Trimming took 4 bases from V and 6 from J; bases not matched to a gene: 7. Germline CDR1 and CDR2: SGHDN and FVKESK. The CDR3 nucleotides are TGTGCCAGCAGCCTAATACAGGGGGTCTCCGGGGAGCTGTTTTTT. Its protein is CASSLIQGVSGELFF.

The gene calls are TRBV28 and TRBJ2-3; no clear D. The CDR3 spans 13 residues. V lost 2 bases and J lost 2, with 5 bases in between. Per the germline V gene, CDR1 is MDHEN and CDR2 is SYDVKM. The CDR3 nucleotides are TGTGCCAGCAGTTTACCCGTCACAGATACGCAGTATTTT. As protein: CASSLPVTDTQYF.

This rearrangement joins TRBV18 to TRBJ1-2, with D unclear. This CDR3 has 14 residues. CDR1 is KGHSH and CDR2 is LQKENI in the germline V gene. With 3 bases removed from V and 2 bases from J, the gap between germline ends came to 10 bases. CDR3 amino acids: CASSPESVNYGYTF. CDR3 nucleotide sequence: TGTGCCAGCTCACCTGAGAGTGTAAACTATGGCTACACCTTC.

The rearrangement links TRBV3-1 (or the pseudogene TRBV3-2) to TRBJ2-1; TRBD2 agrees at 8 bases. In germline, CDR1 is LGHDT, CDR2 YNNKEL (reference sequence). V dropped 3 bases and J dropped 6; count of bases not matched to a gene: 10. The length of the CDR3 is 16 residues. Written as DNA, the CDR3 is TGTGCCAGCAGCCACAGCCTTGGCGGGAGGCCCAATGAGCAGTTCTTC. This translates into CASSHSLGGRPNEQFF.

This clone was seen just once. The chain couples TRBV28 to TRBJ2-7, with 8 bases that match TRBD2. Trimming took 8 bases from V and 3 from J; bases not matched to a gene: 12. Per germline, CDR1 MDHEN and CDR2 SYDVKM. CDR3 length: 15 residues. The CDR3 DNA reads as TGTGCCAGCCATGTCTCGGGACTAGAGAGCTACGAGCAGTACTTC. Amino acid sequence: CASHVSGLESYEQYF.

In this sample, this clone turned up once. This chain connects TRBV6-1 to TRBJ1-2; D might be TRBD1 (6 bases). The CDR3 contains 15 residues. From germline, CDR1 is MNHNS and CDR2 SASEGT. Trimming pared 0 bases from V and 2 bases from J, leaving 10 bases between. The CDR3 sequence: CASSEANGQNYGYTF. The CDR3 bases are TGTGCCAGCAGTGAAGCGAACGGACAGAACTATGGCTACACCTTC.

The chain uses TRBV5-4 and TRBJ2-7; weak D call: TRBD2 (5 bases). The CDR3 has 15 amino acids. Germline V gene data show CDR1 as SGHNT and CDR2 as YYREEE (reference sequence). Trimming left V 3 bases short and J 4 bases short, with 17 bases between. The DNA of the CDR3 is TGTGCCAGCAGCTGGGATTCGTCGGGAAGTTACGAGCAGTACTTC. Translated, it gives CASSWDSSGSYEQYF.

V gene TRBV7-2 combines with J gene TRBJ2-3; TRBD2 aligns across 7 bases. CDR3 length equals 14 residues. In germline, CDR1 is SGHTA, CDR2 FQGNSA. With V trimmed by 5 bases and J by 6 bases, 8 bases remained unmatched. The CDR3 here is CASSLGTTYDTQYF. The CDR3 nucleotides are TGTGCCAGCAGCCTCGGGACTACGTACGATACGCAGTATTTT.

The chain joins TRBV28 to TRBJ1-1; TRBD1 agrees at 7 bases. Germline-derived CDR1 and CDR2 are MDHEN and SYDVKM. V dropped 8 bases and J dropped 1; count of bases not matched to a gene: 7. This CDR3 is 14 amino acids long. DNA of the CDR3: TGTGCCAGCGAGGGGGCAGGGGGGAACACTGAAGCTTTCTTT. It codes for CASEGAGGNTEAFF.

The V call is TRBV19, the J call TRBJ2-1; 8 nucleotides align to TRBD2. The CDR3 loop spans 15 amino acids. The J segment lost 2 bases and the V segment lost 0 bases, leaving 0 bases of the junction unmatched. Germline-derived CDR1 and CDR2 are LNHDA and SQIVND (reference sequence). CDR3 region: CASSIDSGTYNEQFF. CDR3 nucleotide sequence: TGTGCCAGTAGTATAGATAGCGGGACCTACAATGAGCAGTTCTTC. Drawing the rest from reference TRBV19 and TRBJ2-1, the complete variable domain is DGGITQSPKYLFRKEGQNVTLSCEQNLNHDAMYWYRQDPGQGLRLIYYSQIVNDFQKGDIAEGYSVSREKKESFPLTVTSAQKNPTAFYLCASSIDSGTYNEQFFGPGTRLTVL.

The V call is TRBV6-5, the J call TRBJ2-7, with TRBD1 matching 8 bases. Trimming at V came to 5 bases and at J to 4 bases, leaving 10 bases not matched to a gene. In germline, CDR1 is MNHEY, CDR2 SVGAGI. The CDR3 extends over 15 amino acids. This chain's CDR3 is CASSTQTGAFYEQYF. The CDR3 nucleotides read TGTGCCAGCAGTACGCAGACAGGGGCCTTTTACGAGCAGTACTTC.

The V and J genes are TRBV7-9 and TRBJ1-2, with unresolved D. V dropped 2 bases and J dropped 2 bases, with 6 bases sitting between them. This CDR3 contains 13 residues. CDR1 SEHNR and CDR2 FQNEAQ come from the germline V gene (reference sequence). The CDR3 DNA reads as TGTGCCAGCAGCTTAAACAAGAACTATGGCTACACCTTC. It yields the protein CASSLNKNYGYTF.

The chain has TRBV19 and TRBJ2-7, with a possible D match to TRBD2 (5 bases). Trimming pared 4 bases from V and 2 bases from J, leaving 9 bases between. The CDR3 length is 13 residues. Germline CDR1 LNHDA, CDR2 SQIVND (reference sequence). This chain's CDR3 is CASSRRTTYEQYF. CDR3 DNA: TGTGCCAGTAGTAGGAGGACCACCTACGAGCAGTACTTC.

V gene TRBV6-5 combines with J gene TRBJ1-1, with TRBD1 matching 7 bases. This CDR3 region has 14 residues. V shed 6 bases, J shed 4 bases, and the junction held 8 bases outside the gene matches. The germline gives CDR1 MNHEY, CDR2 SVGAGI. DNA of the CDR3: TGTGCCAGCAGGTCCCAAGGGGGCGTCACTGAAGCTTTCTTT. This translates into CASRSQGGVTEAFF.

The chain combines TRBV6-2 or TRBV6-3 with TRBJ2-3; 13 bases agree with TRBD2. The CDR3 is 18 residues long. Germline V CDR1 and CDR2: MNHEY, SVGEGT. V gave up 0 bases and J gave up 2 bases; unmatched junction bases: 5. CDR3 in amino acids: CASSYSWGLAGLTDTQYF. The CDR3 region has the DNA TGTGCCAGCAGTTACTCGTGGGGACTAGCGGGACTCACAGATACGCAGTATTTT.

The V and J genes are TRBV7-2 and TRBJ1-1; no reliable D call. With 5 bases removed from V and 1 base from J, the gap between germline ends came to 14 bases. The germline CDR1 and CDR2 sequences are SGHTA and FQGNSA. This CDR3 contains 15 residues. For the CDR3, the DNA is TGTGCCAGCAGCCTACGACTCTCGCCGAACACTGAAGCTTTCTTT. Amino acid sequence: CASSLRLSPNTEAFF.

This chain links TRBV6-2 or TRBV6-3 with TRBJ1-5, with TRBD1 identical over 8 bases. Germline V gene sequence: CDR1 MNHEY, CDR2 SVGEGT. CDR3 length equals 17 residues. Trimming cost V 2 bases and J 4 bases; bases outside gene matches: 10. DNA for the CDR3: TGTGCCAGCAGTTACCCGTCCGGACAGGGAGAAAATCAGCCCCAGCATTTT. Translating it yields CASSYPSGQGENQPQHF.

This chain joins TRBV4-1 and TRBJ2-1; a possible D gene is TRBD1 (6 bases). The CDR3 runs 16 residues. The V and J ends lost 5 bases and 3 bases respectively, with 17 bases between them. Germline V gene data show CDR1 as MGHRA and CDR2 as YSYEKL. In nucleotides, the CDR3 is TGCGCCAGCAGCAACCCCCCCAGGGGCGTCTACAATGAGCAGTTCTTC. Its protein product is CASSNPPRGVYNEQFF.

The chain joins TRBV7-8 to TRBJ2-1; 7 bases line up with TRBD2. Trimming at V came to 1 base and at J to 1 base, leaving 7 bases not matched to a gene. Germline assignment: CDR1 SGHVS and CDR2 FQNEAQ. The CDR3 loop spans 17 amino acids. The CDR3 protein is CASSLGGGSASYNEQFF. The CDR3 DNA follows: TGTGCCAGCAGCTTAGGGGGGGGGTCCGCATCCTACAATGAGCAGTTCTTC.

The chain is built from TRBV4-1 and TRBJ1-3; D remains unclear. The V gene's germline CDR1 is MGHRA and CDR2 YSYEKL. V lost 1 base to trimming and J lost 2 bases, with 12 bases between them. The CDR3 covers 16 residues. Here the CDR3 reads CASSQVRSSAGNTIYF. The DNA of the CDR3 is TGCGCCAGCAGCCAAGTGCGGTCGAGTGCTGGAAACACCATATATTTT.